The 11 T cell receptor beta chains below were found in one sample sequenced in a study of T-cell memory formation after mild COVID-19. Using its own MiXCR run on the 5' RACE reads, TCRdb lists one record per CDR3 protein. The sample contains approximately 300,000 distinct CDR3 sequences, around 8% of which appear only once. Specimen: PBMCs or a T cell subset sorted from them (not recorded which). The receptors originated from a man aged 18-30 years who had mild COVID-19 (a few samples of this study predate the infection). Cell type and time point are not known.

V and J are TRBV6-5 and TRBJ2-3; D remains unclear. Germline lookup yields CDR1 MNHEY and CDR2 SVGAGI. The ends were cut back, 4 bases at V and 7 bases at J, with 6 bases in the middle. This CDR3 has 11 residues. CDR3 loop: CASSSRYTQYF. The CDR3 nucleotides are TGTGCCAGCAGTTCTCGTTATACGCAGTATTTT.

This sequence joins TRBV6-1 and TRBJ2-7; a weak D match, TRBD2 (7 bases). CDR3 length equals 15 residues. V lost 5 bases to trimming and J lost 5 bases, with 19 bases between them. The germline V gene has CDR1 MNHNS and CDR2 SASEGT. This CDR3 is CASSHRGGPLDEQYV. Here the CDR3 DNA reads TGTGCCAGCAGTCATCGCGGGGGCCCGTTGGACGAGCAGTACGTC.

This clonotype was picked up a small number of times. J is TRBJ2-1 and V is TRBV12-3 or TRBV12-4; a possible D gene is TRBD1 (7 bases). This CDR3 has 14 amino acids. Trimming removed 3 bases from V and 8 bases from J, with 14 bases in between. The CDR3 bases are TGTGCCAGCAGTTTCCAGGGGGGTGGGGATGAGCAGTTCTTC. Translated: CASSFQGGGDEQFF.

The sample holds a few counts of this clonotype. V usage is TRBV7-2 and J usage is TRBJ1-2; D call uncertain. Trimming removed 7 bases from V and 1 base from J, with 16 bases in between. CDR3 length equals 15 residues. Germline values: CDR1 SGHTA, CDR2 FQGNSA. This chain's CDR3 is CASTSTVPYNYGYTF. CDR3 nucleotide sequence: TGTGCCAGCACTAGTACAGTACCCTATAACTATGGCTACACCTTC.

This clonotype turned up a few times. This chain joins TRBV20-1 and TRBJ1-6; possible D gene TRBD1, 6 bases. Trimming took off 5 bases at V and 4 bases at J, with 9 bases between the two ends. CDR1 is DFQATT, CDR2 SNEGSKA, per germline (reference sequence). This CDR3 spans 13 amino acids. CDR3: CSAPGAYNSPLHF. CDR3 in DNA: TGCAGTGCTCCAGGGGCTTATAATTCACCCCTCCACTTT.

A few counts support this clonotype. The genes are TRBV20-1 and TRBJ2-3; a possible D gene is TRBD2 (7 bases). This CDR3 contains 13 residues. Germline V lookup: CDR1 DFQATT, CDR2 SNEGSKA (reference sequence). Trimming cost V 6 bases and J 6 bases, with 16 bases left between them. CDR3 in amino acids: CSAVSGRGDTQYF. The CDR3 nucleotides read TGCAGTGCCGTGTCAGGGAGGGGGGATACGCAGTATTTT.

The chain has TRBV12-3 or TRBV12-4 and TRBJ1-1; D may be TRBD1 (5 bases). The germline V and J ends were trimmed by 6 bases and 4 bases, with 15 bases remaining between them. The CDR3 extends over 14 amino acids. Here the CDR3 reads CASRPNLRGTEAFF. The CDR3 DNA is TGTGCCAGCAGACCGAATTTGAGGGGCACTGAAGCTTTCTTT.

V is TRBV7-9 and J is TRBJ2-1; perhaps TRBD2 as D (5 bases). Germline CDR1 is SEHNR and CDR2 is FQNEAQ (reference sequence). With 6 bases removed from V and 9 bases from J, the gap between germline ends came to 18 bases. This CDR3 comprises 14 residues. The CDR3 sequence: CASSPLAPHGEQFF. The CDR3 region has the DNA TGTGCCAGCAGTCCTCTAGCCCCCCACGGTGAGCAGTTCTTC.

The chain joins TRBV12-3 or TRBV12-4 to TRBJ2-3, with 10 bases aligning to TRBD2. The CDR3 has 18 amino acids. The ends lost 6 bases at V and 5 bases at J; junction bases unmatched: 17. The CDR3 reads CASRQRGLARNKEDTQYF. The CDR3 DNA is TGTGCCAGCAGACAGAGGGGACTAGCGCGAAACAAGGAAGATACGCAGTATTTT.

The chain carries TRBV2 and TRBJ1-2; D unclear. V lost 1 base to trimming and J lost 4 bases, with 10 bases between them. From germline, CDR1 is SNHLY and CDR2 FYNNEI. This CDR3 has 14 amino acids. The CDR3 spells CASSEEGAFYGYTF. For the CDR3, the DNA is TGTGCCAGCAGTGAAGAAGGAGCCTTCTATGGCTACACCTTC.

This clonotype was detected ten times or more. The chain uses TRBV5-5 and TRBJ2-7, with TRBD2 as a possible D gene (6 bases). V was shortened by 4 bases and J by 2 bases, with 16 bases between the two germline ends. Per the germline V gene, CDR1 is SGHKS and CDR2 is YYEKEE (reference sequence). The CDR3 loop spans 15 amino acids. CDR3 sequence reads: CASSDRDLPTYEQYF. The CDR3 nucleotides read TGTGCCAGCAGCGATCGGGACTTACCAACCTACGAGCAGTACTTC. Full variable domain (outside the CDR3, taken from reference TRBV5-5 and TRBJ2-7): DAGVTQSPTHLIKTRGQQVTLRCSPISGHKSVSWYQQVLGQGPQFIFQYYEKEERGRGNFPDRFSARQFPNYSSELNVNALLLGDSALYLCASSDRDLPTYEQYFGPGTRLTVT.